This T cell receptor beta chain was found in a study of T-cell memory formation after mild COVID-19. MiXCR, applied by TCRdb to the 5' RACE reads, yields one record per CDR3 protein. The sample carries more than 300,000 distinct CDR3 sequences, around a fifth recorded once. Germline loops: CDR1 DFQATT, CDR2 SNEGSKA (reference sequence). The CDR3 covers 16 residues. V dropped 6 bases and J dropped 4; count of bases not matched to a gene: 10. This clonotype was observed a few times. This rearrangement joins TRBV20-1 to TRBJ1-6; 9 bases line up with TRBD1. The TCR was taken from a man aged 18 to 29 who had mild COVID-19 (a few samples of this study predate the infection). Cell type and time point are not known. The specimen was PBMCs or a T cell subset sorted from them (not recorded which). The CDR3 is CSANPDRGYYNSPLHF. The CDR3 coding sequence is TGCAGTGCAAACCCGGACAGGGGATATTATAATTCACCCCTCCACTTT.